This TCR beta chain comes out of a study of OX40 agonist ivuxolimab in advanced cancers. Clones were sequenced by immunoSEQ multiplex PCR, and TCRdb holds only the in-frame ones, with some missing. The table includes about 52,000 clones, roughly nine tenths detected once. The source is an adult with an advanced solid tumor such as melanoma, head and neck, liver or kidney cancer. Sequenced here: CD4+ or CD8+ T cells sorted from blood, sampled in a trial of the OX40 agonist ivuxolimab.

CDR3 in amino acids: CASSSRTGNLAEAFF. The CDR3, as DNA: TGTGCCAGTAGTAGCCGGACAGGGAATTTAGCTGAAGCTTTCTTT. This chain joins TRBV19 and TRBJ1-1, with 8 bases that match TRBD1. This CDR3 is 15 amino acids long. Looked up from germline, CDR1 is LNHDA and CDR2 is SQIVND (reference sequence). After removal of 4 bases from V and 6 bases from J, the junction contained 10 bases not matched to a gene.